Presented here are 21 T cell receptor beta chains from one specimen sequenced in a study of cytomegalovirus exposure and HLA in healthy donors. PCR used 60 Vbeta primers and 13 Jbeta primers. Assay used: immunoSEQ multiplex PCR; TCRdb lists only in-frame clones, some missing. The data contain fewer than 150,000 clones, 74% of them singletons. Sequenced: PBMCs. The receptors were gathered from a woman aged 45-65 years in good health and CMV-seropositive.

This chain uses TRBV7-2 with TRBJ2-1; 9 bases line up with TRBD1. J gave up 6 bases and V 6 bases, and 6 bases lay outside the gene matches. In germline, CDR1 is SGHTA, CDR2 FQGNSA. The CDR3 sequence is 14 residues long. Here the CDR3 reads CASRQDRGRNEQFF. For the CDR3, the DNA is TGTGCCAGCAGACAGGACAGGGGACGCAATGAGCAGTTCTTC.

The chain is built from TRBV7-9 and TRBJ1-2; D not certain. The CDR3 spans 13 residues. V gave up 5 bases and J gave up 6 bases, with 13 bases separating them. Germline V gives CDR1 SEHNR, CDR2 FQNEAQ (reference sequence). The CDR3 loop is CASSPSGWDGYTF. CDR3 coding DNA: TGTGCCAGCAGCCCCTCAGGATGGGATGGCTACACCTTC.

This clone was found a few times. V usage is TRBV7-6 and J usage is TRBJ1-2; the match to TRBD1 covers 10 bases. Looked up from germline, CDR1 is SGHVS and CDR2 is FNYEAQ. Trimming removed 2 bases from V and 7 bases from J; junction bases left unmatched: 4. This CDR3 has 14 residues. CDR3 DNA sequence: TGTGCCAGCAGCTTAATGAGACAGGGGGCTGGCTACACCTTC. Its translation is CASSLMRQGAGYTF. Full variable domain (outside the CDR3, taken from reference TRBV7-6 and TRBJ1-2): GAGVSQSPRYKVTKRGQDVALRCDPISGHVSLYWYRQALGQGPEFLTYFNYEAQQDKSGLPNDRFSAERPEGSISTLTIQRTEQRDSAMYRCASSLMRQGAGYTFGSGTRLTVV.

J is TRBJ2-5 and V is TRBV4-1, with a tentative D call TRBD1 (6 bases). The DNA end is more similar to TRBJ2-7, so the J call may be wrong. CDR1 and CDR2 from the germline V gene are MGHRA and YSYEKL. This CDR3 contains 15 residues. The CDR3 protein is CASSQDRNEGDEQYF. The DNA of the CDR3 is TGCGCCAGCAGCCAAGATCGTAACGAGGGGGACGAGCAGTACTTC.

The rearrangement uses TRBV4-2 and TRBJ2-3, with 9 bases aligning to TRBD1. CDR1 and CDR2 (germline): LGHNA, YNFKEQ. The V segment lost 1 base and the J segment 9 bases; nucleotides outside the gene matches: 11. The CDR3 spans 16 residues. This CDR3 is CASSQGTGDLRGTQYF. DNA of the CDR3: TGTGCCAGCAGCCAAGGGACAGGGGACTTGCGGGGGACGCAGTATTTT.

This chain joins TRBV7-2 and TRBJ2-3; D perhaps matches TRBD2 (6 bases). Germline lookup yields CDR1 SGHTA and CDR2 FQGNSA. V was clipped by 1 base and J by 4 bases, with 6 bases between them. CDR3 length: 13 residues. CDR3 in DNA: TGTGCCAGCAGCTTAGGGGGGGCAGATACGCAGTATTTT. As protein: CASSLGGADTQYF.

The CDR3 here is CASSAGDRPSPLHF. CDR3 DNA sequence: TGTGCCAGCAGCGCCGGGGACAGGCCTTCACCCCTCCACTTT. The gene calls are TRBV5-4 and TRBJ1-6, with 8 bases fitting TRBD1. The V gene's germline CDR1 is SGHNT and CDR2 YYREEE (reference sequence). J was trimmed by 9 bases and V by 4 bases; bases with no gene match: 6. The CDR3 length is 14 residues.

In DNA form, the CDR3 reads TGTGCCAGCAGCTTGCGCGGCGGCAATAACTATGGCTACACCTTC. Protein sequence: CASSLRGGNNYGYTF. The chain is built from TRBV11-2 and TRBJ1-2; D not resolved. The V gene lost 3 bases and the J gene lost 1 base, with 12 bases spanning the gap. The CDR3 contains 15 residues. Germline CDR1 is SGHAT and CDR2 is FQNNGV.

The rearrangement uses TRBV30 and TRBJ1-2; D call uncertain. CDR3 length: 13 amino acids. CDR1 is GTSNPN, CDR2 SVGIG, per germline (reference sequence). The V gene lost 5 bases and the J gene lost 1 base, with 11 bases spanning the gap. CDR3 DNA sequence: TGTGCCTGGGCACTGAATGATAACTATGGCTACACCTTC. Encoded protein: CAWALNDNYGYTF.

V and J are TRBV5-4 and TRBJ2-7; tentative D call: TRBD1 (5 bases). The CDR3 has 12 residues. V lost 2 bases and J 3 bases, leaving 6 bases between the germline ends. The germline V gene has CDR1 SGHNT and CDR2 YYREEE (reference sequence). The CDR3 nucleotides read TGTGCCAGCAGCTTCGACAGCTACGAGCAGTACTTC. It encodes CASSFDSYEQYF. Full variable domain (remainder filled in from reference TRBV5-4 and TRBJ2-7): ETGVTQSPTHLIKTRGQQVTLRCSSQSGHNTVSWYQQALGQGPQFIFQYYREEENGRGNFPPRFSGLQFPNYSSELNVNALELDDSALYLCASSFDSYEQYFGPGTRLTVT.

V is TRBV10-3 and J is TRBJ2-3; 8 positions agree with TRBD1. Germline CDR1 reads ENHRY; CDR2 reads SYGVKD. The CDR3 length is 13 residues. The V segment lost 7 bases and the J segment 1 base; nucleotides outside the gene matches: 1. CDR3 sequence (DNA): TGTGCCATCAAGGGACAGGGCACAGATACGCAGTATTTT. As protein: CAIKGQGTDTQYF.

V gene TRBV6-5 combines with J gene TRBJ2-7; D remains ambiguous. This CDR3 comprises 13 residues. From germline, CDR1 is MNHEY and CDR2 SVGAGI. V was cut by 2 bases and J by 1 base, with 6 bases left in between. The CDR3 region is CASSYPGSYEQYF. The CDR3 DNA is TGTGCCAGCAGTTACCCCGGGTCCTACGAGCAGTACTTC.

The rearrangement joins TRBV30 to TRBJ2-1, with D perhaps matching TRBD2 (6 bases). The CDR3 covers 11 residues. V dropped 2 bases and J dropped 9 bases, with 8 bases sitting between them. The germline gives CDR1 GTSNPN, CDR2 SVGIG (reference sequence). The CDR3 reads CAWSSGGEQFF. Written as DNA, the CDR3 is TGTGCCTGGAGTTCCGGGGGTGAGCAGTTCTTC. Based on the CDR3 plus reference TRBV30 and TRBJ2-1, the full variable domain is SQTIHQWPATLVQPVGSPLSLECTVEGTSNPNLYWYRQAAGRGLQLLFYSVGIGQISSEVPQNLSASRPQDRQFILSSKKLLLSDSGFYLCAWSSGGEQFFGPGTRLTVL.

CDR3 bases: TGTGCCAGCAGTTTATCCCGGGGACAGAATCAGCCCCAGCATTTT. The encoded protein is CASSLSRGQNQPQHF. The V call is TRBV27, the J call TRBJ1-5; 7 positions match TRBD1. V shed 0 bases and J 4 bases; nucleotides not matched to a gene: 3. CDR1 and CDR2 from the germline V gene are MNHEY and SMNVEV (reference sequence). The CDR3 extends over 15 amino acids.

Only one count was recorded for this clone. The chain recombines TRBV7-2 with TRBJ2-5, with TRBD1 identical over 7 bases. After removal of 5 bases from V and 3 bases from J, the junction contained 6 bases not matched to a gene. The CDR3 runs 14 residues. Germline V CDR1 and CDR2: SGHTA, FQGNSA. CDR3 in DNA: TGTGCCAGCAGCAAATCCACAGGGGAAGAGACCCAGTACTTC. This translates into CASSKSTGEETQYF.

The chain joins TRBV5-5 to TRBJ2-7; perhaps TRBD2 as D (6 bases). V shed 0 bases and J shed 4 bases, with 14 bases lying between them. The CDR3 has 15 residues. From germline, CDR1 is SGHKS and CDR2 YYEKEE (reference sequence). The CDR3 DNA sequence: TGTGCCAGCAGCTTGGTCGAGGACTATCCTTACGAGCAGTACTTC. As protein: CASSLVEDYPYEQYF.

This clone was counted between two and nine times. The CDR3 protein is CASSLDGAGADPSYGYTF. Here the CDR3 DNA reads TGCGCCAGCAGCTTGGATGGAGCGGGGGCAGACCCCTCCTATGGCTACACCTTC. J is TRBJ1-2 and V is TRBV5-1; tentative D call: TRBD1 (6 bases). The CDR3 is made up of 18 amino acids. Germline CDR1 reads SGHRS; CDR2 reads YFSETQ. V was trimmed by 0 bases and J by 4 bases, leaving 22 bases between them.

The chain recombines TRBV6-5 with TRBJ2-7, with TRBD1 matching over 8 bases. J was trimmed by 6 bases and V by 7 bases; bases with no gene match: 14. Germline V gives CDR1 MNHEY, CDR2 SVGAGI. The CDR3 has 15 residues. The CDR3 sequence is CASTRRQGISGEQYF. The CDR3 bases are TGTGCCAGCACCCGACGACAGGGGATATCAGGCGAGCAGTACTTC.

The chain employs TRBV2 and TRBJ2-1, with 12 bases aligning to TRBD2. The V segment lost 5 bases and the J segment 12 bases; nucleotides outside the gene matches: 8. Germline CDR1 is SNHLY and CDR2 is FYNNEI. The CDR3 totals 14 residues. The CDR3 DNA reads as TGTGCCAGCAGTCCCGGGACTAGCGGGCTCCCGCAGTTCTTC. It translates to CASSPGTSGLPQFF.

The V call is TRBV19, the J call TRBJ2-7; weak D call: TRBD2 (5 bases). Between the trimmed V and J ends, which lost 3 bases and 1 base, there was a span of 13 bases. CDR1 and CDR2 from the germline V gene are LNHDA and SQIVND (reference sequence). CDR3 length equals 15 residues. CDR3 in DNA: TGTGCCAGTAGTATTGGCCGCACTAGGTCCTACGAGCAGTACTTC. This sequence encodes CASSIGRTRSYEQYF.

The chain joins TRBV5-1 to TRBJ1-5; D is unclear. The germline V gene encodes CDR1 SGHRS and CDR2 YFSETQ. With 3 bases removed from V and 6 bases from J, the gap between germline ends came to 10 bases. The CDR3 extends over 13 amino acids. The CDR3 region is CASSWGESQPQHF. The DNA of the CDR3 is TGCGCCAGCAGCTGGGGAGAAAGTCAGCCCCAGCATTTT.